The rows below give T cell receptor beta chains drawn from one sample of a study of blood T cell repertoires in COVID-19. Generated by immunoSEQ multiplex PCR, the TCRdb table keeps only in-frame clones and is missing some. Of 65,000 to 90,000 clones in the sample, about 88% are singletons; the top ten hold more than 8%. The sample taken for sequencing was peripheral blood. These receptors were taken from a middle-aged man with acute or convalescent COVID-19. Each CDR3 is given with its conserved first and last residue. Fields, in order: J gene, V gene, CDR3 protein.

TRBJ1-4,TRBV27,CASSLGDRRGELFF
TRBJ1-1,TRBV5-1,CASSLVVTGNTEAFF
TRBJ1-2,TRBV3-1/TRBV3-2,CASSQDKRPTNYGYTF
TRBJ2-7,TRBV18,CASSPRGYEQYF
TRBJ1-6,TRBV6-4,CASSSGTNNSPLHF
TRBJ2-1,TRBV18,CASSGPLSEQFF
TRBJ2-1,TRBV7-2,CASSLERGGGSSYNEQFF
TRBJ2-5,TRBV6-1,CASSALGPGQGARGTQYF
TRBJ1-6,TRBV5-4,CASSLGTVNNSPLHF
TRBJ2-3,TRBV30,CAETSGGRDTQYF
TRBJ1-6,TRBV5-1,CASSYQGSGGSPLHF
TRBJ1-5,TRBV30,CAWSRVDGNQPQHF
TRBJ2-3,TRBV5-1,CASSLEARSTDTQYF